Listed below are T cell receptor beta chains from one sample, sequenced in a study of T cell responses to AZD1222 COVID-19 vaccine. Measured with immunoSEQ multiplex PCR; TCRdb has only the in-frame clones, and not every one. In the table there are roughly 130,000 clones, less than 95% of which are singletons. Sample: peripheral blood, taken 28 days after the second dose of the MenACWY control vaccine. Receptors originate from an adult who received the MenACWY meningococcal vaccine as a control. The CDR3 runs from the conserved cysteine through the conserved F or W. D genes are given only for firm matches. Clone size is stated in some rows and not others, as once, few, many or a class when expanded.

CDR3 DNA	CDR3 protein	clone size	D gene	J gene	V gene
TGCGCCAGCAGCTTGGATGGGACGGGGGGTGGCTACACCTTC	CASSLDGTGGGYTF	once	-	TRBJ1-2	TRBV5-1
TGTGCCAGCAGCTTAGGGGGACTAGCGGGTCACAATGAGCAGTTCTTC	CASSLGGLAGHNEQFF	-	TRBD2	TRBJ2-1	TRBV7-8
TGTGCCAGCAGCCCGTCGGGGGACGGATGGGAAAAACTGTTTTTT	CASSPSGDGWEKLFF	-	-	TRBJ1-4	TRBV11-2
TGTGCCAGCAGCTTAGCGGGACAGGGGGACTATGGCTACACCTTC	CASSLAGQGDYGYTF	-	TRBD1	TRBJ1-2	TRBV7-2
TGTGCCAGCAGCGTAGCTCGCCAGGGTGGAATTGGCTACACCTTC	CASSVARQGGIGYTF	-	-	TRBJ1-2	TRBV9
TGTGCCACCAGGGGCAGGGTTGACGAAAAACTGTTTTTT	CATRGRVDEKLFF	-	-	TRBJ1-4	TRBV24-1
TGCAGTGCTAGTATTGGCACAGGTCTACAAGAGACCCAGTACTTC	CSASIGTGLQETQYF	few	-	TRBJ2-5	TRBV20-1
TGTGCCAGCAGTACCCGGGACAGTTATGGCTACACCTTC	CASSTRDSYGYTF	once	TRBD1	TRBJ1-2	TRBV27
TGTGCCAGCAGTTCGGGCTATGGCTACACCTTC	CASSSGYGYTF	-	-	TRBJ1-2	TRBV28
TGCGCCAGCAGCTTCGGAAGTGGTGCGGGGGTCAGTGATACGCAGTATTTT	CASSFGSGAGVSDTQYF	-	TRBD2	TRBJ2-3	TRBV5-1
TGTGCCAGCAGTGACAGCTATGGCTACACCTTC	CASSDSYGYTF	once	-	TRBJ1-2	TRBV6-2/TRBV6-3
TGTGCCAGCAGCCCGGAGGGGGACACCGGGGAGCTGTTTTTT	CASSPEGDTGELFF	-	-	TRBJ2-2	TRBV7-2
TGCGCCAGCAGCTTGGGGGAGACAGGTAACCCTATGGGGCAGTACTTC	CASSLGETGNPMGQYF	-	-	TRBJ2-7	TRBV5-1
TGCGCCAGCAGCTATGGTGGCGGGGCCAACGTCCTGACTTTC	CASSYGGGANVLTF	-	-	TRBJ2-6	TRBV5-1
TGTGCCAGCAGCCCCACCGGGACCTACAATGAGCAGTTCTTC	CASSPTGTYNEQFF	-	-	TRBJ2-1	TRBV6-5
TGTGCCAGCAGGGGTATATGGAACACCGGGGAGCTGTTTTTT	CASRGIWNTGELFF	-	-	TRBJ2-2	TRBV6-5
TGCAGCGTTGTCACCACAAACGTCCTGACTTTC	CSVVTTNVLTF	-	-	TRBJ2-6	TRBV29-1
TGTGCTACCCACAGGGGGCAAGATGAAGCTTTCTTT	CATHRGQDEAFF	-	TRBD1	TRBJ1-1	TRBV6-6
TGTGCCAGCAGCTTGGAAGCGGGAGGGCCCTACAATGAGCAGTTCTTC	CASSLEAGGPYNEQFF	-	TRBD2	TRBJ2-1	TRBV7-6
TGTGCCAGCAGAGCATCCGGGACAGGGGATGAAAAACTGTTTTTT	CASRASGTGDEKLFF	-	TRBD1	TRBJ1-4	TRBV6-5
TGTGCCAGCAGTCATGACAGCACTATTCGCTCCTACAATGAGCAGTTCTTC	CASSHDSTIRSYNEQFF	-	-	TRBJ2-1	TRBV27
TGTGCCAGCTCACCACCGGGGGGTAACAATCAGCCCCAGCATTTT	CASSPPGGNNQPQHF	-	-	TRBJ1-5	TRBV18